What follows describes a single TCR beta chain. These data originate in a study of T cell changes during pregnancy in multiple sclerosis. The method was immunoSEQ multiplex PCR; TCRdb's version includes in-frame clones alone and lacks a portion of them. The repertoire holds under 120,000 clones, with approximately 91% as singletons. V lost 3 bases, J lost 3 bases, and 5 bases stayed unmatched. This CDR3 contains 16 residues. The germline gives CDR1 PRHDT, CDR2 FYEKMQ (reference sequence). This specimen was peripheral blood, taken after pregnancy. This sequence joins TRBV13 and TRBJ2-7; 13 nucleotides line up with TRBD2. This sequence originates from a female donor with multiple sclerosis, enrolled in a pregnancy study. This CDR3 reads CASSLTSGGPYYEQYF. The CDR3, as DNA: TGTGCCAGCAGCTTGACTAGCGGGGGGCCCTACTACGAGCAGTACTTC.